This T cell receptor (beta chain) emerged from a study of radiation and T cells in renal cell carcinoma. Stated treatment: 15 Gy SBRT to primary tumor, nephrectomy 4 weeks later. General study results and limits: In blood, top tumor clones expanded by 2 weeks, shrinking by 4.

The protocol was immunoSEQ multiplex PCR, while the TCRdb copy is restricted to in-frame clones and leaves out a portion. Among approximately 17,000 clones listed, 50% were seen once. In its sample, this clone was seen many times. Its antigen remains unknown. The ends were cut back, 2 bases at V and 0 bases at J, with 5 bases in the middle. Germline V gene sequence: CDR1 SGHTS, CDR2 YDEGEE. The CDR3 is made up of 13 amino acids. This specimen consisted of tumor tissue, obtained from a patient whose treatment included radiotherapy and nephrectomy. The receptor was isolated from an older woman with renal cell carcinoma. The genes are TRBV5-8 and TRBJ1-1; the D is unclear. The CDR3 spells CASSFSVNTEAFF. CDR3 sequence (DNA): TGTGCCAGCAGCTTTTCGGTGAACACTGAAGCTTTCTTT.